This T cell receptor beta chain is from a study of T cell changes during pregnancy in multiple sclerosis (dated by TCRdb to about 2019). In terms of the full investigation: The study looked at changes in the T cell repertoire across pregnancy in women with multiple sclerosis.

The CDR3 contains 12 residues, cysteine and phenylalanine counted. Only the CDR3 part of the read is kept: 36 bases, read in frame from the first base. Trimming costs V 4 bases and J 5 bases, and their ends lie 6 bases apart. CDR1 and CDR2 are read off the germline V gene as SGDLS and YYNGEE. As regards this clone: This clone's antigen is unknown. Per-base quality was not reported, and no clone a single base away is much larger than it.

Receptor libraries were prepared by the immunoSEQ multiplex PCR assay. Here the immuneACCESS table is served through TCRdb, limited to in-frame sequences with V and J called. Missing clones are a known gap in these copies; in checked studies unresolved V genes cover under half, and the rest lacks a known reason. This sample comprises some 44,000 clones, 80% to 95% of them detected only once. Jointly, the top ten make up about 0.65% of the sample. This receptor was taken from a female donor with multiple sclerosis, enrolled in a pregnancy study. The chain was built from TRBV9 and TRBJ2-2; the D gene is perhaps TRBD2, from 6 matching bases. The sequencing used CD4+ T cells from peripheral blood mononuclear cells, collected before pregnancy. The DNA sequence reads TGTGCCAGCAGCCGGGGGACCGGGGAGCTGTTTTTT. Translated, it gives CASSRGTGELFF.